This T cell receptor (beta chain) was observed in a study of beta chain features in type 1 diabetes. Study-level findings and limits: Amplification by PCR could prefer shorter templates, with the same effect in patients and controls.

cDNA synthesis used the whole RNA isolate, giving expressed TCRB sequences. Using immunoSEQ multiplex PCR, the repertoire was profiled, and TCRdb retains in-frame clones only, with some absent. In the table there are around 250,000 clones, 68% of which are singletons. Worth noting for this clone: Its antigen remains unknown.

The germline gives CDR1 SGHTA, CDR2 FQGNSA. Deletions cut 5 bases from V and 3 bases from J, with 16 bases between. CDR3 size: 15 residues. The chain employs TRBV7-2 and TRBJ1-2, with D possibly being TRBD1 (5 bases). The source material was naive CD4+ T cells from blood. The receptor comes from a man aged 25-40 years in good health. The CDR3 DNA sequence: TGTGCCAGCAGCCCCGCCGGGACCGCATACTATGGCTACACCTTC. Its translation is CASSPAGTAYYGYTF.